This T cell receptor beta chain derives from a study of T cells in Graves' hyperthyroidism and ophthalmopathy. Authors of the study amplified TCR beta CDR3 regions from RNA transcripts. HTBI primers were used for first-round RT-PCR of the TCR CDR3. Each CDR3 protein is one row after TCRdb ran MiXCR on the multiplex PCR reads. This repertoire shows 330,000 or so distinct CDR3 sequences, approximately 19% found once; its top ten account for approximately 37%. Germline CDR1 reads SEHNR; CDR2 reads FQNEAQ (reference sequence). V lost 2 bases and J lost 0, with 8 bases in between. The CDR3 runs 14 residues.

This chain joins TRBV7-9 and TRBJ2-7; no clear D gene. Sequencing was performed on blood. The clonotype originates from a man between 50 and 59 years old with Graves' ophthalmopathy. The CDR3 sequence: CASSLSRSSYEQYF. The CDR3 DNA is TGTGCCAGCAGCTTATCTAGGAGCTCCTACGAGCAGTACTTC.